The 22 T cell receptor beta chains below all came from one sample that was sequenced in a study of molecular identifiers for immune sequencing clone quantification. MiXCR, applied by TCRdb to the PCR reads, yields one record per CDR3 protein. The sample consists of 40,000 or so distinct CDR3 sequences, around 21% of them appearing once. Sequenced material: naive CD8+ T cells from blood, with Jurkat cell RNA spiked in. Documented subset: FACS-sorted CD8+CD4-CCR7+CD45RA+ naive T cells. Receptors were obtained from a human donor in good health. Some libraries in this study had Jurkat cell RNA spiked in.

This clonotype was observed at least ten times. The chain couples TRBV4-3 to TRBJ2-5; 12 bases are shared with TRBD2. The V gene end was trimmed by 0 bases and the J gene end by 10 bases; junction bases not matched to a gene: 12. Germline V gene data show CDR1 as LGHNA and CDR2 as YSLEER. This CDR3 is built from 17 residues. DNA of the CDR3: TGCGCCAGCAGCCAAGATGTTGGCCCTAGCGGGGGGGTGATCCAGTACTTC. Residues: CASSQDVGPSGGVIQYF.

This clonotype was counted a few times. This rearrangement joins TRBV29-1 to TRBJ2-2; TRBD1 or TRBD2 may be the D gene (5 bases each). The germline gives CDR1 SQVTM, CDR2 ANQGSEA. Trimming took off 6 bases at V and 2 bases at J, with 16 bases between the two ends. The CDR3 spans 15 residues. The CDR3 reads CSVQPWDRNTGELFF. CDR3 bases: TGCAGCGTCCAACCCTGGGACCGAAACACCGGGGAGCTGTTTTTT.

This clonotype was detected only a few times. The chain recombines TRBV12-3 or TRBV12-4 with TRBJ2-3; perhaps TRBD2 as D (6 bases). V was shortened by 6 bases and J by 2 bases, with 9 bases between the two germline ends. The CDR3 has 13 residues. The CDR3 reads CASRVADTDTQYF. The CDR3 DNA reads TGTGCCAGCAGGGTAGCGGACACAGATACGCAGTATTTT.

For this clonotype: A read error may be the cause here, since a much bigger clone is one base away. The chain combines TRBV6-2 or TRBV6-3 with TRBJ1-1; D call uncertain. Germline lookup yields CDR1 MNHEY and CDR2 SVGEGT. The CDR3 extends over 13 amino acids. CDR3 bases: TGTGCCAGCAGTTTCATCAGGAACACTGAAGCTTCCTTT. Translating gives CASSFIRNTEASF.

This clonotype was counted at least ten times. This sequence joins TRBV6-5 and TRBJ2-3; D possibly corresponds to TRBD2 (5 bases). This CDR3 is 13 amino acids long. From germline, CDR1 is MNHEY and CDR2 SVGAGI. V lost 6 bases and J 4 bases, leaving 11 bases between the germline ends. This CDR3 reads CASSSRVSDTQYF. The CDR3 DNA reads as TGTGCCAGCAGCTCGAGGGTATCAGATACGCAGTATTTT.

This clonotype was detected only a few times. One base away lies a much larger clone, so this may be a sequencing read error. The chain employs TRBV20-1 and TRBJ2-7; D perhaps matches TRBD1 (6 bases). V shed 1 base and J shed 6 bases, with 13 bases lying between them. The CDR3 runs to 13 residues. Germline V lookup: CDR1 DFQATT, CDR2 SNEGSKA (reference sequence). CDR3: CSARAAGALEQYF. The CDR3 DNA reads TGCAGTGCTAGAGCGGCAGGGGCCCTCGAGCAGTACTTC.

This clonotype was seen ten or more times. This rearrangement joins TRBV6-2 or TRBV6-3 to TRBJ1-1; D is perhaps TRBD1 (5 bases). Germline V gene sequence: CDR1 MNHEY, CDR2 SVGEGT. The V and J ends lost 7 bases and 3 bases respectively, with 18 bases between them. CDR3 length: 15 amino acids. Here the CDR3 DNA reads TGTGCCAGCATCAACTACCGGGGCTTGGACACTGAAGCTTTCTTT. Translated, it gives CASINYRGLDTEAFF.

This clonotype has a count of ten or more. The J gene is TRBJ1-5, the V gene TRBV7-9; D not resolved. CDR1 and CDR2 from the germline V gene are SEHNR and FQNEAQ (reference sequence). V lost 5 bases and J lost 1, with 9 bases in between. There are 14 residues in the CDR3. The CDR3 region is CASSLEDSNQPQHF. CDR3 coding DNA: TGTGCCAGCAGCCTGGAAGACAGCAATCAGCCCCAGCATTTT. The whole variable domain, filled in from reference TRBV7-9 and TRBJ1-5, reads DTGVSQNPRHKITKRGQNVTFRCDPISEHNRLYWYRQTLGQGPEFLTYFQNEAQLEKSRLLSDRFSAERPKGSFSTLEIQRTEQGDSAMYLCASSLEDSNQPQHFGDGTRLSIL.

The CDR3 loop reads CSARLAGGLNTGELFF. The DNA of the CDR3 is TGCAGTGCTAGACTAGCGGGAGGCCTGAACACCGGGGAGCTGTTTTTT. This chain connects TRBV20-1 to TRBJ2-2, with 11 bases lining up with TRBD2. The V segment lost 2 bases and the J segment 1 base; nucleotides outside the gene matches: 3. Looked up from germline, CDR1 is DFQATT and CDR2 is SNEGSKA (reference sequence). CDR3 length: 16 residues.

There are many counts of this clonotype. This sequence joins TRBV12-3 or TRBV12-4 and TRBJ2-2; the D is unclear. CDR3 size: 15 residues. The ends were cut back, 0 bases at V and 5 bases at J, with 10 bases in the middle. The CDR3 DNA reads as TGTGCCAGCAGTTTAGCGCAGACACAAACCGGGGAGCTGTTTTTT. This encodes CASSLAQTQTGELFF.

In its sample, this clonotype was seen once. Since the CDR3 does not end with the conserved phenylalanine or tryptophan, this likely comes from a read error. The chain couples TRBV19 to TRBJ2-7; TRBD2 matches at 8 bases. J lost 2 bases, V lost 6 bases, and 9 bases had no gene match. This CDR3 contains 15 residues. Germline CDR1 is LNHDA and CDR2 is SQIVND (reference sequence). The CDR3 region is CASRPSAGEAYEQYL. The CDR3 DNA sequence: TGTGCCAGTAGACCATCAGCGGGAGAGGCCTACGAGCAGTACCTC.

As for this clonotype: A much larger clone differs from this one at a single base, so this may be a read error. The gene calls are TRBV7-2 and TRBJ2-2, with D unresolved. CDR3 length: 14 amino acids. The V end was cut by 10 bases, the J end by 4 bases, with 16 bases between. Germline lookup yields CDR1 SGHTA and CDR2 FQGNSA. The CDR3 loop is CANPSIPLTGELFF. DNA for the CDR3: TGTGCCAACCCCTCCATTCCCCTCACCGGGGAGCTGTTTTTT.

This clonotype appeared many times. This chain joins TRBV4-1 and TRBJ2-1; no definite D call. CDR1 MGHRA and CDR2 YSYEKL come from the germline V gene. The germline V and J ends were trimmed by 0 bases and 10 bases, with 7 bases remaining between them. CDR3 length equals 12 residues. CDR3 coding DNA: TGCGCCAGCAGCCAAGATACGCCGGAGCAGTTCTTC. Amino acids: CASSQDTPEQFF.

This clonotype was counted at least ten times. The chain links TRBV7-9 to TRBJ2-3, with 11 nucleotides matching TRBD2. The CDR3 has 17 residues. Germline loops: CDR1 SEHNR, CDR2 FQNEAQ (reference sequence). The V segment lost 5 bases and the J segment 4 bases; nucleotides outside the gene matches: 11. The CDR3: CASSDSRLAGLADTQYF. The CDR3 DNA reads as TGTGCCAGCAGCGATTCCCGACTAGCGGGATTAGCAGATACGCAGTATTTT.

This clonotype was seen at least ten times. The chain employs TRBV6-6 and TRBJ2-3; D is undetermined. Germline CDR1 MNHNY, CDR2 SVGAGI (reference sequence). Trimming removed 2 bases at V and 0 bases at J, with 12 bases between. This CDR3 contains 16 residues. The CDR3 protein is CASSYLDGPSTDTQYF. The CDR3 DNA reads TGTGCCAGCAGTTACCTCGACGGACCTAGCACAGATACGCAGTATTTT.

There are many counts of this clonotype. The gene calls are TRBV29-1 and TRBJ2-1, with 11 bases aligning to TRBD2. Germline CDR1 and CDR2: SQVTM and ANQGSEA. The J segment lost 9 bases and the V segment lost 5 bases, leaving 3 bases of the junction unmatched. This CDR3 has 12 residues. Here the CDR3 DNA reads TGCAGCGTTCCGGGACTAGCGGTTGAGCAGTTCTTC. As protein: CSVPGLAVEQFF.

This clonotype was found many times. The chain employs TRBV11-2 and TRBJ2-7; tentative D call: TRBD2 (5 bases). The CDR3 consists of 15 residues. V was clipped by 1 base and J by 1 base, with 11 bases between them. Per the germline V gene, CDR1 is SGHAT and CDR2 is FQNNGV. CDR3 amino acids: CASSLAGSESYEQYF. The CDR3 nucleotides read TGTGCCAGCAGCTTAGCTGGTAGCGAATCCTACGAGCAGTACTTC.

The gene calls are TRBV7-2 and TRBJ1-1; no reliable D call. The germline gives CDR1 SGHTA, CDR2 FQGNSA. This CDR3 has 14 amino acids. V shed 2 bases and J shed 3 bases, with 10 bases lying between them. The CDR3 is CASSLFGGYTEAFF. The CDR3 DNA reads as TGTGCCAGCAGCTTATTCGGCGGGTACACTGAAGCTTTCTTT.

This clonotype was observed at least ten times. The rearrangement uses TRBV6-6 and TRBJ2-6; 9 bases align to TRBD1. Per the germline V gene, CDR1 is MNHNY and CDR2 is SVGAGI (reference sequence). With 5 bases clipped from V and 0 bases from J, the junction kept 2 bases outside the gene matches. The CDR3 spans 16 residues. CDR3 sequence reads: CASSRDRVSGANVLTF. As DNA, the CDR3 is TGTGCCAGCAGTCGGGACAGGGTCTCTGGGGCCAACGTCCTGACTTTC.

In this sample, this clonotype turned up many times. The J gene is TRBJ2-1, the V gene TRBV4-3; D unclear. Trimming took off 0 bases at V and 5 bases at J, with 8 bases between the two ends. The CDR3 loop spans 14 amino acids. Germline V gives CDR1 LGHNA, CDR2 YSLEER. The CDR3 sequence: CASSQDRHNNEQFF. CDR3 nucleotide sequence: TGCGCCAGCAGCCAAGATCGGCACAACAATGAGCAGTTCTTC.

This clonotype occurred many times. The V gene is TRBV7-9, the J gene TRBJ2-3, with D possibly matching TRBD2 (6 bases). Trimming took off 8 bases at V and 5 bases at J, with 17 bases between the two ends. This CDR3 region has 14 residues. Germline-derived CDR1 and CDR2 are SEHNR and FQNEAQ (reference sequence). CDR3 loop: CASGGPGEGDTQYF. The CDR3 DNA is TGTGCCAGCGGAGGGCCGGGTGAGGGAGATACGCAGTATTTT.

This clonotype was found many times. The chain uses TRBV5-4 and TRBJ2-7, with 12 bases matching TRBD2. CDR1 and CDR2 from the germline V gene are SGHNT and YYREEE (reference sequence). Trimming removed 0 bases from V and 4 bases from J; junction bases left unmatched: 5. The CDR3 extends over 16 amino acids. The CDR3 spells CASSLGLAGEGYEQYF. The CDR3 DNA reads as TGTGCCAGCAGCTTGGGACTAGCGGGGGAAGGGTACGAGCAGTACTTC.